The 18 T cell receptor beta chains listed next were all sequenced from one sample in a study of T cells expressing NK-cell markers. TCRdb re-analyzed the 5' RACE reads; it lists each CDR3 protein once, without DNA. The sample totals 550,000 to 600,000 distinct CDR3 sequences. Sequenced: blood T cells: a sorted CD56 or NKG2C T cell subset, CD4+ or CD8+ T cells, or bulk PBMC T cells (not recorded which). The receptors derive from a young man in good health.

The V gene is TRBV20-1, the J gene TRBJ2-3; without DNA, the TCRdb call of TRBD2 cannot be checked. Germline V gives CDR1 DFQATT, CDR2 SNEGSKA (reference sequence). This CDR3 contains 16 residues. This CDR3 is CSAARGGRAHTDTQYF.

This chain uses TRBV6-5 with TRBJ2-7; the TCRdb D gene call, TRBD1, has no DNA to confirm it. The CDR3 sequence is 13 residues long. Germline values: CDR1 MNHEY, CDR2 SVGAGI. The CDR3 here is CATSGTGFYEQYF.

The genes are TRBV12-3 or TRBV12-4 and TRBJ2-3; with no DNA, the TCRdb D assignment of TRBD2 cannot be verified. CDR3 length equals 17 residues. This CDR3 reads CASTQPAVGSGADTQYF.

The chain uses TRBV12-3 or TRBV12-4 and TRBJ2-3; TCRdb's D call, TRBD2, is unchecked because there is no DNA. The CDR3 is 14 amino acids. The chain's CDR3 is CAGSTSGRTDTQYF.

The chain is built from TRBV5-1 and TRBJ1-1; the TRBD1 assignment by TCRdb is unverifiable without DNA. The CDR3 is 16 amino acids. The V gene's germline CDR1 is SGHRS and CDR2 YFSETQ. CDR3 protein: CASSLFGGVGNTEAFF.

This sequence joins TRBV5-1 and TRBJ2-1; the TRBD1 assignment by TCRdb is unverifiable without DNA. The CDR3 has 13 amino acids. Germline V gives CDR1 SGHRS, CDR2 YFSETQ. CDR3 residues: CASSFTGQNEQFF.

The chain uses TRBV15 and TRBJ2-1; TCRdb names TRBD2, which stays unverified in the absence of DNA. The CDR3 length is 16 residues. Germline V CDR1 and CDR2: LNHNV, YYDKDF (reference sequence). This chain's CDR3 is CATSPKGELGGNEQFF.

This chain connects TRBV10-3 to TRBJ2-2; TCRdb's D gene call, TRBD1, goes unchecked for lack of DNA. The CDR3 runs to 15 residues. Looked up from germline, CDR1 is ENHRY and CDR2 is SYGVKD. CDR3 protein: CAIRGDTGSVSELFF.

The genes are TRBV6-1 and TRBJ1-2; TCRdb reports TRBD1, a call that lacks DNA to check it against. There are 13 residues in the CDR3. Germline loops: CDR1 MNHNS, CDR2 SASEGT. CDR3 region: CASIGQSDYGYTF.

The rearrangement links TRBV5-1 to TRBJ2-3; TCRdb returns TRBD1, unconfirmable since there is no DNA. Germline CDR1 reads SGHRS; CDR2 reads YFSETQ. The CDR3 has 16 amino acids. CDR3 in amino acids: CASSLRGADPTDTQYF.

J is TRBJ2-3 and V is TRBV20-1; TCRdb outputs TRBD1, but without DNA this stays unchecked. The germline V gene encodes CDR1 DFQATT and CDR2 SNEGSKA (reference sequence). This CDR3 has 16 residues. The CDR3 sequence is CSARSRGTYGTDTQYF.

The chain links TRBV29-1 to TRBJ1-1; TCRdb selects TRBD1, and the lack of DNA leaves this call unchecked. Germline-derived CDR1 and CDR2 are SQVTM and ANQGSEA. This CDR3 region has 13 residues. This CDR3 is CSSREGQGDEAFF.

This chain links TRBV4-2 with TRBJ1-5; there is no DNA to check the TCRdb D call of TRBD1. CDR1 is LGHNA and CDR2 is YNFKEQ in the germline V gene. The CDR3 consists of 15 residues. CDR3 amino acids: CASSQVREPNQPQHF.

CDR3 residues: CASNVRSRGNEQFF. The chain has TRBV5-1 and TRBJ2-1. This CDR3 region has 14 residues. Germline CDR1 and CDR2: SGHRS and YFSETQ.

This rearrangement joins TRBV5-1 to TRBJ2-1; no DNA is available, so the TRBD2 call from TCRdb remains unchecked. Germline V gives CDR1 SGHRS, CDR2 YFSETQ. The CDR3 contains 12 residues. CDR3 loop: CASSNGLAGRFF.

V usage is TRBV10-3 and J usage is TRBJ2-1; without DNA, the TCRdb call of TRBD2 cannot be checked. The CDR3 runs 12 residues. Looked up from germline, CDR1 is ENHRY and CDR2 is SYGVKD. CDR3 residues: CASAESRGAGFF.

The chain combines TRBV5-1 with TRBJ1-2. CDR1 is SGHRS and CDR2 is YFSETQ in the germline V gene. The CDR3 is 13 residues long. CDR3 residues: CASSFVRMEGYTF.

V is TRBV12-3 or TRBV12-4 and J is TRBJ2-1; TCRdb's D call of TRBD2 is untestable without DNA. The CDR3 is 16 amino acids. The CDR3 loop reads CASSLFLRGRAGEQFF.